One and the same sample provided the 18 T cell receptor beta chains below, sequenced in a study of high-grade serous ovarian cancer treatment subgroups. TCRdb's table, derived via immunoSEQ multiplex PCR, lists solely in-frame clones and lacks some. The profile shows about 36,000 clones, 79% of them singletons. Tumor samples were taken before definitive surgery or chemotherapy. The sample was tumor tissue. All receptors come from a human donor with high-grade serous ovarian cancer.

The chain carries TRBV28 and TRBJ2-3, with a tentative D call TRBD1 (6 bases). There are 14 residues in the CDR3. V was cut by 2 bases and J by 4 bases, with 10 bases left in between. The germline V gene encodes CDR1 MDHEN and CDR2 SYDVKM. CDR3 protein: CASSLGTPADTQYF. The CDR3 DNA follows: TGTGCCAGCAGTTTAGGGACACCCGCAGATACGCAGTATTTT. The complete variable domain, with remaining parts taken from reference TRBV28 and TRBJ2-3, reads DVKVTQSSRYLVKRTGEKVFLECVQDMDHENMFWYRQDPGLGLRLIYFSYDVKMKEKGDIPEGYSVSREKKERFSLILESASTNQTSMYLCASSLGTPADTQYFGPGTRLTVL.

This chain links TRBV7-9 with TRBJ2-5; D unresolved. V was trimmed by 2 bases and J by 3 bases, leaving 10 bases between them. Germline CDR1 reads SEHNR; CDR2 reads FQNEAQ (reference sequence). The CDR3 is made up of 14 amino acids. For the CDR3, the DNA is TGTGCCAGCAGCTTAAAAACTGGGGAAGAGACCCAGTACTTC. Protein product: CASSLKTGEETQYF.

The chain employs TRBV7-9 and TRBJ2-1; 7 positions agree with TRBD2. Germline V gene lookup returns CDR1 SEHNR and CDR2 FQNEAQ (reference sequence). V lost 0 bases, J lost 4 bases, and 12 bases stayed unmatched. The CDR3 runs 18 residues. The CDR3 bases are TGTGCCAGCAGCTTAGCCTCGGTCGGTCTAGCGGTTTACAATGAGCAGTTCTTC. As protein: CASSLASVGLAVYNEQFF.

The gene calls are TRBV15 and TRBJ2-7; no clear D gene. The length of the CDR3 is 13 residues. The V end was cut by 0 bases, the J end by 4 bases, with 7 bases between. The germline gives CDR1 LNHNV, CDR2 YYDKDF (reference sequence). CDR3 region: CATSREGRYEQYF. The DNA of the CDR3 is TGTGCCACCAGCAGAGAAGGAAGATACGAGCAGTACTTC.

The chain combines TRBV28 with TRBJ2-1, with a weak D call TRBD2 (6 bases). CDR3 length: 14 residues. From germline, CDR1 is MDHEN and CDR2 SYDVKM. Trimming pared 6 bases from V and 2 bases from J, leaving 11 bases between. The CDR3 DNA follows: TGTGCCAGCAGCGAGCGGGCCGCCTACAATGAGCAGTTCTTC. This translates into CASSERAAYNEQFF.

The chain combines TRBV28 with TRBJ1-2; the D is unclear. Trimming stripped 3 bases from V and 2 bases from J, with 10 bases between. CDR3 length: 14 residues. The germline gives CDR1 MDHEN, CDR2 SYDVKM. CDR3 loop: CASSFGSTNYGYTF. Written as DNA, the CDR3 is TGTGCCAGCAGTTTCGGCAGCACCAACTATGGCTACACCTTC.

This clone was found a few times. The gene calls are TRBV11-2 and TRBJ1-5; the D is unclear. Trimming removed 0 bases at V and 6 bases at J, with 6 bases between. CDR1 SGHAT and CDR2 FQNNGV come from the germline V gene. This CDR3 spans 13 amino acids. The CDR3 here is CASSLDYGQPQHF. For the CDR3, the DNA is TGTGCCAGCAGCTTAGATTATGGTCAGCCCCAGCATTTT.

V is TRBV7-4 and J is TRBJ1-3, with D hard to call. Trimming removed 3 bases at V and 7 bases at J, with 10 bases between. Germline V lookup: CDR1 SGHVT, CDR2 SQSDAQ. The CDR3 totals 13 residues. DNA for the CDR3: TGTGCCAGCAGCTTGCGTCCCAAGAACACCATATATTTT. Its translation: CASSLRPKNTIYF.

The rearrangement links TRBV5-4 to TRBJ1-2; 9 positions match TRBD1. CDR1 is SGHNT and CDR2 is YYREEE in the germline V gene (reference sequence). CDR3 length: 17 residues. With 3 bases clipped from V and 4 bases from J, the junction kept 13 bases outside the gene matches. CDR3 sequence (DNA): TGTGCCAGCAGCTCAACAGGGGGCGTAGCTTATTTCTATGGCTACACCTTC. Translation gives CASSSTGGVAYFYGYTF.

The CDR3 bases are TGTGCCAGCAGTTTATTTGCGGGTAGCTCCTACGAGCAGTACTTC. This sequence encodes CASSLFAGSSYEQYF. The gene calls are TRBV28 and TRBJ2-7; D perhaps matches TRBD2 (5 bases). V lost 1 base to trimming and J lost 0 bases, with 10 bases between them. The germline V gene has CDR1 MDHEN and CDR2 SYDVKM. The CDR3 length is 15 residues.

V gene TRBV27 combines with J gene TRBJ2-2, with D perhaps TRBD1 (6 bases). Germline V CDR1 and CDR2: MNHEY, SMNVEV (reference sequence). This CDR3 has 18 amino acids. V was pared by 4 bases and J by 10 bases, with 28 bases between. The CDR3 DNA is TGTGCCAGCAGTTCCGAAAACCACCGAGTCACAGGGTACGAGGAGCTGTTTTTT. This gives the protein CASSSENHRVTGYEELFF.

This clone is a singleton in its sample. The sample carries other DNA sequences with the same CDR3. The chain employs TRBV15 and TRBJ2-5; D is unresolved. The CDR3 totals 11 residues. Germline V gene sequence: CDR1 LNHNV, CDR2 YYDKDF (reference sequence). V lost 9 bases to trimming and J lost 3 bases, with 8 bases between them. CDR3 DNA sequence: TGTGCCACGTCTAGGGAAGAGACCCAGTACTTC. Protein sequence: CATSREETQYF.

The chain employs TRBV15 and TRBJ2-3; D unresolved. V gave up 4 bases and J gave up 1 base, with 6 bases separating them. The CDR3 contains 13 residues. The V gene's germline CDR1 is LNHNV and CDR2 YYDKDF (reference sequence). Here the CDR3 reads CATSTHRTDTQYF. The CDR3 nucleotides are TGTGCCACCAGCACCCACCGCACAGATACGCAGTATTTT.

The rearrangement links TRBV23-1 to TRBJ1-1, with D uncertain. TRBV23-1 is placed among ORFs of uncertain function. The V gene lost 3 bases and the J gene lost 1 base, with 6 bases spanning the gap. The CDR3 runs to 13 residues. CDR3 nucleotides: TGCGCCAGCAGTCAGTCCAAGAACACTGAAGCTTTCTTT. Protein: CASSQSKNTEAFF.

CDR3 loop: CASSSRDANTGELFF. Written as DNA, the CDR3 is TGTGCCAGCAGTTCCCGGGATGCGAACACCGGGGAGCTGTTTTTT. V usage is TRBV27 and J usage is TRBJ2-2, with D possibly being TRBD2 (5 bases). The CDR3 contains 15 residues. The ends were cut back, 4 bases at V and 0 bases at J, with 9 bases in the middle. CDR1 MNHEY and CDR2 SMNVEV come from the germline V gene (reference sequence).

V gene TRBV30 combines with J gene TRBJ2-2; the D is unclear. V lost 1 base and J 2 bases, leaving 2 bases between the germline ends. There are 12 residues in the CDR3. The germline gives CDR1 GTSNPN, CDR2 SVGIG (reference sequence). The CDR3 sequence is CAWSGNTGELFF. CDR3 bases: TGTGCCTGGAGTGGAAACACCGGGGAGCTGTTTTTT.

This clone was detected a few times. CDR3 in amino acids: CASSLGVNTEAFF. The DNA for the CDR3 is TGTGCCAGCAGCTTGGGGGTGAACACTGAAGCTTTCTTT. V gene TRBV5-8 combines with J gene TRBJ1-1, with D hard to call. Germline CDR1 SGHTS, CDR2 YDEGEE. V was clipped by 0 bases and J by 0 bases, with 3 bases between them. There are 13 residues in the CDR3.

V gene TRBV5-1 combines with J gene TRBJ1-3, with TRBD1 identical over 8 bases. This CDR3 is built from 15 residues. Trimming at V came to 4 bases and at J to 7 bases, leaving 10 bases not matched to a gene. Germline lookup yields CDR1 SGHRS and CDR2 YFSETQ. CDR3 in amino acids: CASSPGQGNWNTIYF. Here the CDR3 DNA reads TGCGCCAGCAGCCCCGGACAGGGAAATTGGAACACCATATATTTT.